This TCR beta chain was sequenced for a study of T cells after yellow fever vaccination. This clonotype has a count of ten or more. Trimming removed 3 bases from V and 2 bases from J, with 10 bases in between. This CDR3 comprises 14 residues. Germline CDR1 is DFQATT and CDR2 is SNEGSKA (reference sequence). TCRdb re-analysed the 5' RACE reads in MiXCR, keeping a single row per CDR3 protein. The top ten clones hold around 24% of a sample with around 300,000 distinct CDR3 sequences, roughly 4% of them seen once. This receptor was identified in a man aged 18 to 29 who received the YFV17D yellow fever vaccine. The sequencing used PBMCs, collected 5 days after the yellow fever booster vaccination. This chain links TRBV20-1 with TRBJ1-4; D unclear. In DNA form, the CDR3 reads TGCAGTGCTAGCTCGGTCAGCACTAATGAAAAACTGTTTTTT. Protein: CSASSVSTNEKLFF.